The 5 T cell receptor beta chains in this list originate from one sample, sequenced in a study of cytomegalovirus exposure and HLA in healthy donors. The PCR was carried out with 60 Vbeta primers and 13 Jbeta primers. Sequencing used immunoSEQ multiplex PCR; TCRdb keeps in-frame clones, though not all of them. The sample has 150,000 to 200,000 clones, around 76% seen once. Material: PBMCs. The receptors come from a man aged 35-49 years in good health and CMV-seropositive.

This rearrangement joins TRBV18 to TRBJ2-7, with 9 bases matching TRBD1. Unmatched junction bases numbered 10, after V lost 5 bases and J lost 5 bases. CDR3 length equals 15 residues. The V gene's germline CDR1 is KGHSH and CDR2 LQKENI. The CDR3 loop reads CASSSQATGGNEQYF. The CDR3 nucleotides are TGTGCCAGCTCATCACAGGCTACAGGGGGCAACGAGCAGTACTTC.

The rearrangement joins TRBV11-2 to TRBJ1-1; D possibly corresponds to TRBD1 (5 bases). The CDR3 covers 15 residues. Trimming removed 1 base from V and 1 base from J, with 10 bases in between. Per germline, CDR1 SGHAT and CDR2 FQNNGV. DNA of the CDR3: TGTGCCAGCAGCTTAGGTCGGGGGTCGAACACTGAAGCTTTCTTT. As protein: CASSLGRGSNTEAFF.

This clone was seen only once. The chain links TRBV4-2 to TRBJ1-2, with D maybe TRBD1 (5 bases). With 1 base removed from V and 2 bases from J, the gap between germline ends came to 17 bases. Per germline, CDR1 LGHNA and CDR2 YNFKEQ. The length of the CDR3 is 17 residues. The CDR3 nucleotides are TGTGCCAGCAGCCAAGTCCCCCAGTCCAGGGCCAACTATGGCTACACCTTC. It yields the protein CASSQVPQSRANYGYTF.

The CDR3 nucleotides are TGTGCCAGCAGCTTAGCGTACGTACGGGTGAACACTGAAGCTTTCTTT. Its translation is CASSLAYVRVNTEAFF. V usage is TRBV7-8 and J usage is TRBJ1-1, with D hard to call. The CDR3 is 16 amino acids. V was pared by 0 bases and J by 0 bases, with 11 bases between. The germline V gene encodes CDR1 SGHVS and CDR2 FQNEAQ.

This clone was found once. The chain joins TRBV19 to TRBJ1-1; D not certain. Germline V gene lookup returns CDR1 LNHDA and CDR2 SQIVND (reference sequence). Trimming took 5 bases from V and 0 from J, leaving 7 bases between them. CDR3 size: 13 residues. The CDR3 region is CASSEAMNTEAFF. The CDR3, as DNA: TGTGCCAGTAGTGAAGCCATGAACACTGAAGCTTTCTTT.